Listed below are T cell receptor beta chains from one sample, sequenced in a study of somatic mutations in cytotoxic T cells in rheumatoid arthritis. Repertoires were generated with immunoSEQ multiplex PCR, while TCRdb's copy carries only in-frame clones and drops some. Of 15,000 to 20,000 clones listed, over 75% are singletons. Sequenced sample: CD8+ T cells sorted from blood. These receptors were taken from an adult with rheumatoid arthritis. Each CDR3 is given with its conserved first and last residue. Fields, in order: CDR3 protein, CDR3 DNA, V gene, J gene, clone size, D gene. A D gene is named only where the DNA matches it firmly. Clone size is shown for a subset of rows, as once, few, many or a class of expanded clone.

CDR3aa: CASSSHSTGRGNEQFF
CDR3nt: TGTGCCAGCAGTTCACACTCGACAGGCCGGGGGAATGAGCAGTTCTTC
v_gene: TRBV27
j_gene: TRBJ2-1
abundance: -
d_gene: -

CDR3aa: CASSLRLNRSGDYGYTF
CDR3nt: TGTGCCAGCAGCTTGCGTCTAAATCGCTCAGGGGACTATGGCTACACCTTC
v_gene: TRBV7-9
j_gene: TRBJ1-2
abundance: -
d_gene: -

CDR3aa: CASSPPLLGGTEAFF
CDR3nt: TGTGCCAGCAGCCCTCCCCTTCTAGGGGGCACTGAAGCTTTCTTT
v_gene: TRBV4-2
j_gene: TRBJ1-1
abundance: few
d_gene: -

CDR3aa: CASSLAGTGGYEQYF
CDR3nt: TGTGCCAGCAGCTTGGCCGGGACAGGGGGCTACGAGCAGTACTTC
v_gene: TRBV5-6
j_gene: TRBJ2-7
abundance: -
d_gene: TRBD1

CDR3aa: CASSTLRGYTF
CDR3nt: TGTGCCAGTAGTACCCTAAGGGGCTACACCTTC
v_gene: TRBV19
j_gene: TRBJ1-2
abundance: -
d_gene: -

CDR3aa: CASSLRQGGYTF
CDR3nt: TGTGCCAGCAGCCTTCGACAGGGAGGGTACACCTTC
v_gene: TRBV14
j_gene: TRBJ1-2
abundance: -
d_gene: TRBD1

CDR3aa: CASSLTGLAGGEGDTQYF
CDR3nt: TGTGCCAGCAGCCTCACCGGACTAGCGGGAGGGGAGGGCGATACGCAGTATTTT
v_gene: TRBV9
j_gene: TRBJ2-3
abundance: -
d_gene: TRBD2

CDR3aa: CASSTRQGRNEKLFF
CDR3nt: TGTGCCAGTAGTACTCGACAGGGCCGGAATGAAAAACTGTTTTTT
v_gene: TRBV19
j_gene: TRBJ1-4
abundance: -
d_gene: TRBD1

CDR3aa: CASSDVGTGETGELFF
CDR3nt: TGTGCCAGCAGTGACGTAGGGACAGGGGAGACCGGGGAGCTGTTTTTT
v_gene: TRBV6-4
j_gene: TRBJ2-2
abundance: -
d_gene: TRBD1

CDR3aa: CASSVAAGERQETQYF
CDR3nt: TGTGCCAGCAGCGTAGCCGCAGGGGAACGTCAAGAGACCCAGTACTTC
v_gene: TRBV9
j_gene: TRBJ2-5
abundance: -
d_gene: -

CDR3aa: CASRFRGGSGNTIYF
CDR3nt: TGTGCCAGCAGGTTCAGGGGAGGATCTGGAAACACCATATATTTT
v_gene: TRBV28
j_gene: TRBJ1-3
abundance: -
d_gene: -

CDR3aa: CASSQEPGLAGFQGELFF
CDR3nt: TGCGCCAGCAGCCAAGAACCGGGACTAGCGGGGTTCCAGGGGGAGCTGTTTTTT
v_gene: TRBV4-1
j_gene: TRBJ2-2
abundance: -
d_gene: TRBD2

CDR3aa: CASSQDGGGSGNTIYF
CDR3nt: TGCGCCAGCAGCCAAGATGGGGGGGGCTCTGGAAACACCATATATTTT
v_gene: TRBV4-3
j_gene: TRBJ1-3
abundance: -
d_gene: -

CDR3aa: CASGPRGDTGELFF
CDR3nt: TGTGCCAGCGGCCCCCGGGGGGACACCGGGGAGCTGTTTTTT
v_gene: TRBV7-9
j_gene: TRBJ2-2
abundance: -
d_gene: TRBD2

CDR3aa: CASSEADTGELFF
CDR3nt: TGTGCCAGCAGTGAAGCCGACACCGGGGAGCTGTTTTTT
v_gene: TRBV6-1
j_gene: TRBJ2-2
abundance: -
d_gene: -

CDR3aa: CASSPDRIDNQPQHF
CDR3nt: TGTGCCAGCAGTCCCGACAGGATAGACAATCAGCCCCAGCATTTT
v_gene: TRBV28
j_gene: TRBJ1-5
abundance: -
d_gene: -

CDR3aa: CASSLTGNTEAFF
CDR3nt: TGCGCCAGCAGCCTCACAGGGAACACTGAAGCTTTCTTT
v_gene: TRBV4-1
j_gene: TRBJ1-1
abundance: few
d_gene: -

CDR3aa: CASSLWTSAVHEQFF
CDR3nt: TGTGCCAGCAGTCTATGGACTAGCGCCGTCCATGAGCAGTTCTTC
v_gene: TRBV6-6
j_gene: TRBJ2-1
abundance: -
d_gene: TRBD2

CDR3aa: CASSLRENTEAFF
CDR3nt: TGTGCCAGCAGTCTGAGGGAGAACACTGAAGCTTTCTTT
v_gene: TRBV6-5
j_gene: TRBJ1-1
abundance: -
d_gene: -

CDR3aa: CASTGEGARTYNSPLHF
CDR3nt: TGTGCCAGCACTGGGGAGGGGGCCAGGACCTATAATTCACCCCTCCACTTT
v_gene: TRBV7-8
j_gene: TRBJ1-6
abundance: -
d_gene: TRBD1

CDR3aa: CASRPGLQGDTQYF
CDR3nt: TGTGCCAGCCGACCGGGACTCCAGGGCGATACGCAGTATTTT
v_gene: TRBV27
j_gene: TRBJ2-3
abundance: -
d_gene: -

CDR3aa: CASPSPLVGGNTIYF
CDR3nt: TGTGCCAGCCCTTCACCCCTCGTTGGGGGAAACACCATATATTTT
v_gene: TRBV14
j_gene: TRBJ1-3
abundance: -
d_gene: -

CDR3aa: CASSKSLAAGPGNTIYF
CDR3nt: TGTGCCAGCAGCAAATCTCTGGCGGCCGGACCTGGAAACACCATATATTTT
v_gene: TRBV21-1
j_gene: TRBJ1-3
abundance: -
d_gene: -

CDR3aa: CASSLGQRNEKLFF
CDR3nt: TGTGCCAGCAGCTTGGGACAGCGCAATGAAAAACTGTTTTTT
v_gene: TRBV7-9
j_gene: TRBJ1-4
abundance: -
d_gene: TRBD1

CDR3aa: CASSRPSGGNTGELFF
CDR3nt: TGTGCCAGCAGTCGACCTAGCGGGGGGAACACCGGGGAGCTGTTTTTT
v_gene: TRBV27
j_gene: TRBJ2-2
abundance: -
d_gene: TRBD2

CDR3aa: CASSIQPGTSGSKKFF
CDR3nt: TGTGCCAGTAGTATACAACCCGGGACTAGCGGGAGCAAGAAGTTCTTC
v_gene: TRBV19
j_gene: TRBJ2-1
abundance: -
d_gene: TRBD2

CDR3aa: CASSQGGEARGTEAFF
CDR3nt: TGCGCCAGCAGCCAAGGAGGGGAGGCCAGGGGCACTGAAGCTTTCTTT
v_gene: TRBV4-3
j_gene: TRBJ1-1
abundance: -
d_gene: -

CDR3aa: CASSERGSFTEAFF
CDR3nt: TGTGCCAGCAGTGAAAGGGGATCTTTCACTGAAGCTTTCTTT
v_gene: TRBV6-4
j_gene: TRBJ1-1
abundance: -
d_gene: -

CDR3aa: CASPSRDRALEQYF
CDR3nt: TGTGCCAGCCCTAGCCGGGACAGGGCTCTCGAGCAGTACTTC
v_gene: TRBV18
j_gene: TRBJ2-7
abundance: medium-sized
d_gene: TRBD1

CDR3aa: CAVGRGGSTYEQYF
CDR3nt: TGTGCCGTCGGGCGGGGGGGGTCTACCTACGAGCAGTACTTC
v_gene: TRBV27
j_gene: TRBJ2-7
abundance: few
d_gene: TRBD2

CDR3aa: CARKGDSNYGYTF
CDR3nt: TGTGCCAGAAAAGGAGACTCTAACTATGGCTACACCTTC
v_gene: TRBV6-1
j_gene: TRBJ1-2
abundance: -
d_gene: -